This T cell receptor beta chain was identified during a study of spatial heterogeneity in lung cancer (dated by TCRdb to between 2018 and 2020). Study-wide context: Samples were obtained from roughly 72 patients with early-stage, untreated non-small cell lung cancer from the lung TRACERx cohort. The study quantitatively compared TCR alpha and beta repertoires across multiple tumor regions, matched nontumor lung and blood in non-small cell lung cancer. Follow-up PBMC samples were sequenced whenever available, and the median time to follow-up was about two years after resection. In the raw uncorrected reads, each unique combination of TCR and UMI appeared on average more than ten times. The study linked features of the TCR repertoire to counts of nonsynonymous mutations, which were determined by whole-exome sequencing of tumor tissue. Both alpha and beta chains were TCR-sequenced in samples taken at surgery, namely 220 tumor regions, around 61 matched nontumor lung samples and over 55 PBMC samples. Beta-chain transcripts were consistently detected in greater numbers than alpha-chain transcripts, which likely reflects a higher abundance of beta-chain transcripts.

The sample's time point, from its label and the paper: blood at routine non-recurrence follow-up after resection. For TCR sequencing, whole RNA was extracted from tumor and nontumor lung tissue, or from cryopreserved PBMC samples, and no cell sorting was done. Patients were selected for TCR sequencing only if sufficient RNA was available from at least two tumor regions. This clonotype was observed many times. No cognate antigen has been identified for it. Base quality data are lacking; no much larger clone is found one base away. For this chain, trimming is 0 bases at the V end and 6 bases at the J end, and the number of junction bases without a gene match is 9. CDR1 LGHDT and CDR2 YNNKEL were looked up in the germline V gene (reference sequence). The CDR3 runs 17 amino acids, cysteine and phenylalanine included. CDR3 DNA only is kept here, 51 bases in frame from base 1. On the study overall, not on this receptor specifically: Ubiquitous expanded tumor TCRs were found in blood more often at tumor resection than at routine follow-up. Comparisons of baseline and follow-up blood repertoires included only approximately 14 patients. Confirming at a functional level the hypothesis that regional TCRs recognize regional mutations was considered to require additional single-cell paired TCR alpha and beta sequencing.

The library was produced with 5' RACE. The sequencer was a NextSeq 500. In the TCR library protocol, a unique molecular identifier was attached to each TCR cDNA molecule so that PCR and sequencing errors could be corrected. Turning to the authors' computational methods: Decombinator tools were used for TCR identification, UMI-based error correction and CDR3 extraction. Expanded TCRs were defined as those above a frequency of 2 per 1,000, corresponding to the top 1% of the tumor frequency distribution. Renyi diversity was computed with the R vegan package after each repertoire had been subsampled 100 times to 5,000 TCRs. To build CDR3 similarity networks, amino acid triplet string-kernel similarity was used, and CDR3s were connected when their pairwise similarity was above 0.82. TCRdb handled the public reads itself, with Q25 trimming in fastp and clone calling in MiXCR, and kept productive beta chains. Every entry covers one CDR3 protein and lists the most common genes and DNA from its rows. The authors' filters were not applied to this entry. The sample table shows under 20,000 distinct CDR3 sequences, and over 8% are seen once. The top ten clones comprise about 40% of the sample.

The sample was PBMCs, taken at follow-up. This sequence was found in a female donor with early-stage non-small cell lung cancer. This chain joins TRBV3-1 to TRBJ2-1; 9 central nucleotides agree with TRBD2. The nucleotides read TGTGCCAGCAGCCAAGATCTTTTAGCGGGAGCCGGCAATGAGCAGTTCTTC. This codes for CASSQDLLAGAGNEQFF.